The clone carrying this T cell receptor (beta chain) ranks as medium-sized (0.01 to 0.1%). Its antigen is currently unknown. V lost 8 bases, J lost 10 bases, and 8 bases stayed unmatched. The V gene's germline CDR1 is SQVTM and CDR2 ANQGSEA. The CDR3 contains 13 residues. This record comes from a study of OX40 agonist ivuxolimab in advanced cancers. Study in general: It was ivuxolimab, an agonistic anti-OX40 (CD134) antibody, that patients were treated with.

Findings and caveats of the study: The study observed clonal expansion of CD4+ and CD8+ blood T cells by week 6 at 0.1 to 3.0 mg/kg.

TCRdb keeps only in-frame clones here, not all; method: immunoSEQ multiplex PCR. The sample gives 10,000 to 11,000 clones, roughly three fifths of which show up once; 46% is in the top ten. This clonotype was sampled from an adult with an advanced solid tumor such as melanoma, head and neck, liver or kidney cancer. The sequences come from CD4+ or CD8+ T cells sorted from blood, collected in a trial of the OX40 agonist ivuxolimab. The chain couples TRBV29-1 to TRBJ2-1, with 13 positions matching TRBD2. In DNA, the CDR3 is TGCAGCTCCAGGACTAGCGGGAGCAACGAGCAGTTCTTC. It specifies CSSRTSGSNEQFF.